The 14 T cell receptor beta chains presented below share a single source sample, sequenced in a study of cytomegalovirus exposure and HLA in healthy donors. TCRdb's table, derived via immunoSEQ multiplex PCR, lists solely in-frame clones and lacks some. Among more than 70,000 clones listed, almost 97% were seen once. Sequenced sample: PBMCs. All receptors derive from a man younger than 35 in good health and CMV-seropositive.

The rearrangement links TRBV6-5 to TRBJ1-1; D is unclear. Germline assignment: CDR1 MNHEY and CDR2 SVGAGI. The CDR3 sequence is 15 residues long. The V end lost 0 bases, the J end lost 5 bases, and 13 bases lay between the germline ends. For the CDR3, the DNA is TGTGCCAGCAGTTACTCTGGGCAGGTTAGTACTGAAGCTTTCTTT. Translating gives CASSYSGQVSTEAFF.

This clone was recorded only once. This chain connects TRBV6-1 to TRBJ1-1, with D perhaps matching TRBD1 (6 bases). CDR3 length: 14 amino acids. Germline V gene lookup returns CDR1 MNHNS and CDR2 SASEGT. V dropped 7 bases and J dropped 1 base, with 13 bases sitting between them. Written as DNA, the CDR3 is TGTGCCAGCACGGGAACAGGGTCGAACACTGAAGCTTTCTTT. Translation: CASTGTGSNTEAFF.

The genes are TRBV6-6 and TRBJ1-2; possible D gene TRBD1, 5 bases. Trimming stripped 3 bases from V and 4 bases from J, with 12 bases between. The CDR3 loop spans 14 amino acids. CDR1 is MNHNY, CDR2 SVGAGI, per germline (reference sequence). The CDR3, as DNA: TGTGCCAGCAGTTATGACAGTGGAACCTATGGCTACACCTTC. Residues: CASSYDSGTYGYTF.

The chain combines TRBV30 with TRBJ1-1; the match to TRBD1 covers 8 bases. Per germline, CDR1 GTSNPN and CDR2 SVGIG (reference sequence). This CDR3 is built from 11 residues. J gave up 10 bases and V 3 bases, and 4 bases lay outside the gene matches. The CDR3 sequence is CAWRIGQGAFF. The CDR3 nucleotides are TGTGCCTGGAGGATAGGACAGGGAGCTTTCTTT.

The chain carries TRBV2 and TRBJ1-1; 10 bases align to TRBD1. After removal of 6 bases from V and 4 bases from J, the junction contained 8 bases not matched to a gene. The germline V gene encodes CDR1 SNHLY and CDR2 FYNNEI. This CDR3 is built from 15 residues. In nucleotides, the CDR3 is TGTGCCAGCAGGCGACAGGGGGCGGGAGGCACTGAAGCTTTCTTT. It specifies CASRRQGAGGTEAFF. Filled out from reference TRBV2 and TRBJ1-1, the complete variable domain reads EPEVTQTPSHQVTQMGQEVILRCVPISNHLYFYWYRQILGQKVEFLVSFYNNEISEKSEIFDDQFSVERPDGSNFTLKIRSTKLEDSAMYFCASRRQGAGGTEAFFGQGTRLTVV.

The chain combines TRBV4-2 with TRBJ2-1, with 10 bases lining up with TRBD2. V lost 6 bases and J lost 3; bases outside the gene matches: 11. CDR1 and CDR2 from the germline V gene are LGHNA and YNFKEQ. The CDR3 sequence is 17 residues long. DNA for the CDR3: TGTGCCAGCAGTTACTACGCCGGGACTAGCGACTACAATGAGCAGTTCTTC. As protein: CASSYYAGTSDYNEQFF.

The chain is built from TRBV6-5 and TRBJ1-3; 7 bases line up with TRBD1. The germline V gene has CDR1 MNHEY and CDR2 SVGAGI. Trimming took 4 bases from V and 3 from J; bases not matched to a gene: 9. The CDR3 totals 16 residues. The CDR3 nucleotides read TGTGCCAGCAGTTTGAACAGGGGATCTGTTGGAAACACCATATATTTT. Amino acids: CASSLNRGSVGNTIYF.

The chain employs TRBV14 and TRBJ2-3; D is perhaps TRBD1 (5 bases). The CDR3 has 17 amino acids. V lost 1 base and J 0 bases, leaving 14 bases between the germline ends. The germline CDR1 and CDR2 sequences are SGHDN and FVKESK. The CDR3: CASSQVQGLSSTDTQYF. CDR3 in DNA: TGTGCCAGCAGCCAAGTTCAGGGCCTCTCTAGCACAGATACGCAGTATTTT.

The chain employs TRBV27 and TRBJ2-2; weak D call: TRBD1 (6 bases). Looked up from germline, CDR1 is MNHEY and CDR2 is SMNVEV (reference sequence). Trimming stripped 3 bases from V and 1 base from J, with 9 bases between. This CDR3 has 15 amino acids. In DNA form, the CDR3 reads TGTGCCAGCAGTTTCGACAGGAGGAACACCGGGGAGCTGTTTTTT. Translating it yields CASSFDRRNTGELFF.

The chain recombines TRBV5-5 with TRBJ2-3, with 8 bases identical to TRBD2. This CDR3 contains 14 residues. V shed 4 bases, J shed 4 bases, and the junction held 5 bases outside the gene matches. Germline V CDR1 and CDR2: SGHKS, YYEKEE (reference sequence). The CDR3 is CASSPPGGADTQYF. The DNA of the CDR3 is TGTGCCAGCAGCCCACCGGGGGGGGCAGATACGCAGTATTTT.

This chain joins TRBV5-6 and TRBJ2-1, with 10 bases matching TRBD2. The CDR3 length is 16 residues. Germline CDR1 reads SGHDT; CDR2 reads YYEEEE. Trimming took 0 bases from V and 7 from J; bases not matched to a gene: 7. The CDR3 DNA sequence: TGTGCCAGCAGCTTGGAGGTTAGCGGGAGGTATAATGAGCAGTTCTTC. It translates to CASSLEVSGRYNEQFF.

The chain is built from TRBV18 and TRBJ2-3; weak D call: TRBD2 (5 bases). Per germline, CDR1 KGHSH and CDR2 LQKENI. The CDR3 extends over 13 amino acids. The germline V and J ends were trimmed by 3 bases and 4 bases, with 8 bases remaining between them. The CDR3 here is CASSPPGADTQYF. Written as DNA, the CDR3 is TGTGCCAGCTCACCGCCCGGGGCAGATACGCAGTATTTT.

The chain has TRBV4-2 and TRBJ2-3, with 8 bases that match TRBD1. CDR3 length equals 15 residues. The germline gives CDR1 LGHNA, CDR2 YNFKEQ. J was trimmed by 6 bases and V by 4 bases; bases with no gene match: 9. CDR3 region: CASSRDRNQHDTQYF. The CDR3 DNA reads TGTGCCAGCAGCCGGGACAGGAATCAACATGATACGCAGTATTTT.

The CDR3 DNA reads as TGTGCCAGCAGTTACCCGGAAGGGACAGGGACCTACGAGCAGTACTTC. Protein sequence: CASSYPEGTGTYEQYF. The J gene is TRBJ2-7, the V gene TRBV6-6; 9 positions agree with TRBD1. The CDR3 has 16 residues. Trimming took 2 bases from V and 2 from J; bases not matched to a gene: 7. Germline CDR1 MNHNY, CDR2 SVGAGI (reference sequence).